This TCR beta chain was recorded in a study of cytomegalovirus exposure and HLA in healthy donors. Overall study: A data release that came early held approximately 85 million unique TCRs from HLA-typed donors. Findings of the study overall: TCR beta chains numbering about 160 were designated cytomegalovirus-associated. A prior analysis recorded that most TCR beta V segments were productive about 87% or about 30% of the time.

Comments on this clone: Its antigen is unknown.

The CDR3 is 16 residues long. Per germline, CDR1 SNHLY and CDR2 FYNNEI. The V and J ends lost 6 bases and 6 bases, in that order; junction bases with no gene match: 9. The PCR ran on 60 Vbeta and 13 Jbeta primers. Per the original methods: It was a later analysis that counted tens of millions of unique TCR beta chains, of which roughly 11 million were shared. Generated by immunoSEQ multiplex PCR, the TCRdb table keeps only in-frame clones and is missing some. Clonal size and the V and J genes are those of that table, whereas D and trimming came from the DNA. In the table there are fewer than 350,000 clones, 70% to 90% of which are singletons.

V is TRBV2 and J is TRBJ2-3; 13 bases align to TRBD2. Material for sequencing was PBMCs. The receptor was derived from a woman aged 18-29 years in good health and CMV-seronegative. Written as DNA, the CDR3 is TGTGCCAGCAGCAGACTCGGACTAGCGGGGGCGGATACGCAGTATTTT. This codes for CASSRLGLAGADTQYF.